This T cell receptor beta chain was retrieved from a study of T cells in Graves' hyperthyroidism and ophthalmopathy. Study-wide context: Specimen type is peripheral blood, collected at initial diagnosis prior to any treatment.

Stability of Graves' hyperthyroidism was defined as absent ophthalmopathy progression within 18 months. Clinical symptoms, serum thyroxine and TRAb, thyroid ultrasound and orbital computed tomography were used for the diagnoses. The germline CDR1 and CDR2 sequences are SGHDN and FVKESK. The CDR3 runs 12 residues. V shed 1 base and J shed 9 bases, with 8 bases lying between them. Amplification of TCR beta CDR3 regions was performed using RNA transcripts as template. HTBI primers were used for first-round RT-PCR of the TCR CDR3. MiXCR, applied by TCRdb to the multiplex PCR reads, yields one record per CDR3 protein. The table lists some 560,000 distinct CDR3 sequences, roughly 14% of them singletons.

This chain joins TRBV14 and TRBJ2-3, with D possibly called TRBD1 or TRBD2 (5 bases each). The material sequenced was blood. This TCR derives from a woman in her 30s with Graves' hyperthyroidism. The CDR3 DNA is TGTGCCAGCAGCCAAGGGGGGTCGACGCAGTATTTT. It specifies CASSQGGSTQYF.